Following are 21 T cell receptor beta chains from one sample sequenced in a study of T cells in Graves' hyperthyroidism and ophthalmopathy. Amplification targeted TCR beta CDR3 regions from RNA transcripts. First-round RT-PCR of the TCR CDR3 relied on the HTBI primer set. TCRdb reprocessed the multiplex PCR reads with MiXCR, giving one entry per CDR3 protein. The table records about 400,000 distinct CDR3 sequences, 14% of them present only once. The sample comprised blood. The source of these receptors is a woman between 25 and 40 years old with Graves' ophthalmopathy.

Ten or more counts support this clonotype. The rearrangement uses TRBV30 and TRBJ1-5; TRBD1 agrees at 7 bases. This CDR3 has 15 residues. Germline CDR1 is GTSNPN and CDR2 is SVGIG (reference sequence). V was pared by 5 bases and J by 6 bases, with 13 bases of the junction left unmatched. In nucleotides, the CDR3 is TGTGCCTGGTCAGGGGGGAACAGGGCTACTCAGCCCCAGCATTTT. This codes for CAWSGGNRATQPQHF.

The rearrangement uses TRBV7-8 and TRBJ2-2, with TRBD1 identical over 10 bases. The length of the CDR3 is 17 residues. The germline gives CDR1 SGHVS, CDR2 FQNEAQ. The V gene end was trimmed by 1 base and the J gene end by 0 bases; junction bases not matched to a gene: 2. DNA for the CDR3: TGTGCCAGCAGCTTAGTAGGACAGGGGGCGAACACCGGGGAGCTGTTTTTT. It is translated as CASSLVGQGANTGELFF. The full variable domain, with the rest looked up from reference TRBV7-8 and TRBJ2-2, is GAGVSQSPRYKVAKRGQDVALRCDPISGHVSLFWYQQALGQGPEFLTYFQNEAQLDKSGLPSDRFFAERPEGSVSTLKIQRTQQEDSAVYLCASSLVGQGANTGELFFGEGSRLTVL.

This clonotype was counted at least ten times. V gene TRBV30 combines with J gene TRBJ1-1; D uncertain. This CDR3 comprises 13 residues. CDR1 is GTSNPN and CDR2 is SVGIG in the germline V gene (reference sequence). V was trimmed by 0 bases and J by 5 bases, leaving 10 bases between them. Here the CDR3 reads CAWSVGSRTEAFF. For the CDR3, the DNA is TGTGCCTGGAGTGTAGGGTCTCGGACTGAAGCTTTCTTT.

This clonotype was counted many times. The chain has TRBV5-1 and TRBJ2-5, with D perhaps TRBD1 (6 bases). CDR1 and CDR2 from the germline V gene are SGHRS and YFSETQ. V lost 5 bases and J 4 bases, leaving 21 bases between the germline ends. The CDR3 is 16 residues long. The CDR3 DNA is TGCGCCAGCAGAGACCCCCCAGGGGCGCAAGGAGAGACCCAGTACTTC. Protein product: CASRDPPGAQGETQYF.

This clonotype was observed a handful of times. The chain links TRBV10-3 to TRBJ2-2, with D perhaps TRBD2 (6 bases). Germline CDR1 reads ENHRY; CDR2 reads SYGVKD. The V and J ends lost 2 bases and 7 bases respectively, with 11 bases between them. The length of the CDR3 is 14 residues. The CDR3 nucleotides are TGTGCCATCAGTGAGGGCCCCGGGAGCGGGGAGCTGTTTTTT. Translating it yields CAISEGPGSGELFF.

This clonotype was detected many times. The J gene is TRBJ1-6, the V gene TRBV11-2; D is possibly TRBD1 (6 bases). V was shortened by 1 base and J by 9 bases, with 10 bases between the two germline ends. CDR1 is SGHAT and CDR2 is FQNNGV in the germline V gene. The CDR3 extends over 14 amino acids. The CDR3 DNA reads TGTGCCAGCAGCTTAGTTGCCAGGGGTTCACCCCTCCACTTT. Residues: CASSLVARGSPLHF.

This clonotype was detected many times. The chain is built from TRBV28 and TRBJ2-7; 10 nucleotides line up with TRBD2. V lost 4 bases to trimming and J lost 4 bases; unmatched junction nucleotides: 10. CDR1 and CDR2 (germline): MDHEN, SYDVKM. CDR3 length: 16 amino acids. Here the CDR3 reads CASSYLLSGGLYEQYF. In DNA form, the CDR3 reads TGTGCCAGCAGTTACCTCCTTAGCGGGGGGTTGTACGAGCAGTACTTC.

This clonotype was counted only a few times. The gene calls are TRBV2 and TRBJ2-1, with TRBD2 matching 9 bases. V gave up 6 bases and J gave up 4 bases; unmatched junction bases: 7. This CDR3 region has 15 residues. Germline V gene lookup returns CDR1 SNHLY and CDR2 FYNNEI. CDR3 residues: CASSLAGDHYNEQFF. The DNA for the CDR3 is TGTGCCAGCAGCTTAGCGGGGGATCATTACAATGAGCAGTTCTTC. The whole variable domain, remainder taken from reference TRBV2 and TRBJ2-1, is EPEVTQTPSHQVTQMGQEVILRCVPISNHLYFYWYRQILGQKVEFLVSFYNNEISEKSEIFDDQFSVERPDGSNFTLKIRSTKLEDSAMYFCASSLAGDHYNEQFFGPGTRLTVL.

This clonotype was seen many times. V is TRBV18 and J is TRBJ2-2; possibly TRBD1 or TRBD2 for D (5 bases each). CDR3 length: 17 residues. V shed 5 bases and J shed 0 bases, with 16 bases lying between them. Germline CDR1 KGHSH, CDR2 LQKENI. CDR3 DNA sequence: TGTGCCAGCTCAACCCAGAACGGGGCTACGAACACCGGGGAGCTGTTTTTT. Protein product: CASSTQNGATNTGELFF.

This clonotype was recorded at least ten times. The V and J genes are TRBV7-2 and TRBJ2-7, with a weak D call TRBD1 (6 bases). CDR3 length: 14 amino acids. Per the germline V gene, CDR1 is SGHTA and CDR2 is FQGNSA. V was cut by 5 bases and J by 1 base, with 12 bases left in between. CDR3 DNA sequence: TGTGCCAGCAGCCAGACAGGAACTTCCTACGAGCAGTACTTC. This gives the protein CASSQTGTSYEQYF.

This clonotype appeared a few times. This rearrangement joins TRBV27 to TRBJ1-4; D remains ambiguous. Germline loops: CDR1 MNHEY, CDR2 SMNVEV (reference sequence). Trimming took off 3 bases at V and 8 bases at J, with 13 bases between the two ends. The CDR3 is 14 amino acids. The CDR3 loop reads CASSFSDRVEKLFF. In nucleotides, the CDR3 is TGTGCCAGCAGTTTTTCAGATAGGGTCGAAAAACTGTTTTTT.

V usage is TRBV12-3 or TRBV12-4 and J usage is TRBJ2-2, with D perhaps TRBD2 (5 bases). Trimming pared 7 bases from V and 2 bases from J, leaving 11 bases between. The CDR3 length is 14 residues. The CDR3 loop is CASTPGFNTGELFF. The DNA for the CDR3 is TGTGCCAGCACCCCGGGATTTAACACCGGGGAGCTGTTTTTT.

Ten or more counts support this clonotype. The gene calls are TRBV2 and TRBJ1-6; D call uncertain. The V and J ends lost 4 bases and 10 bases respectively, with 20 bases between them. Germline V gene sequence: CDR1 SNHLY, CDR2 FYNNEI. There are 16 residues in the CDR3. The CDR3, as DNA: TGTGCCAGCAGTGTAGATTGGACGGCCATGGGGTCACCCCTCCACTTT. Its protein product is CASSVDWTAMGSPLHF. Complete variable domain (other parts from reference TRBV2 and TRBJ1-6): EPEVTQTPSHQVTQMGQEVILRCVPISNHLYFYWYRQILGQKVEFLVSFYNNEISEKSEIFDDQFSVERPDGSNFTLKIRSTKLEDSAMYFCASSVDWTAMGSPLHFGNGTRLTVT.

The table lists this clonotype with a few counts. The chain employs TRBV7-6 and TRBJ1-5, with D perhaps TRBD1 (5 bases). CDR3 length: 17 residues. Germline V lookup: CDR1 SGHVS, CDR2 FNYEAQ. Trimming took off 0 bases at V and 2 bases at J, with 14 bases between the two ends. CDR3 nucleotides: TGTGCCAGCAGCTTAGCGCCTTGGAGGGGCGGCAATCAGCCCCAGCATTTT. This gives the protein CASSLAPWRGGNQPQHF.

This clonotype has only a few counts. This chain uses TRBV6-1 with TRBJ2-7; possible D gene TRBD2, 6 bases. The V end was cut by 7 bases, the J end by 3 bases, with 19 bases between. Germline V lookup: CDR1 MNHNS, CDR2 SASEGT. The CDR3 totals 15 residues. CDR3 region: CASIKGGASGYEQYF. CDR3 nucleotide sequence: TGTGCCAGCATCAAAGGAGGGGCATCAGGCTACGAGCAGTACTTC.

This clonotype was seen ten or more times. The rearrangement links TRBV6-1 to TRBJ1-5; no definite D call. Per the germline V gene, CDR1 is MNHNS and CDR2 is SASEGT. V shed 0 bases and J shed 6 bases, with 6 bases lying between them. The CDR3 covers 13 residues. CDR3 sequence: CASSEALSQPQHF. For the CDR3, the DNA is TGTGCCAGCAGTGAAGCGCTCAGTCAGCCCCAGCATTTT.

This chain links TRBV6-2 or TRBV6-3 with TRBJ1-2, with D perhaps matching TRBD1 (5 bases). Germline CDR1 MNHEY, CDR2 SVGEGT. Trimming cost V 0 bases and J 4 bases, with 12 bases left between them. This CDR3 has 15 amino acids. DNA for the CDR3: TGTGCCAGCAGTTACTCGGAGGGGCATGGCTATGGCTACACCTTC. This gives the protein CASSYSEGHGYGYTF.

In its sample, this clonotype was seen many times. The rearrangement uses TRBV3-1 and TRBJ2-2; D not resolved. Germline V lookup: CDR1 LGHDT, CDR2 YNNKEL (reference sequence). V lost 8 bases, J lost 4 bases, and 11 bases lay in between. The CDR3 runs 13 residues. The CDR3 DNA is TGTGCCAGCGCCCTGTTCATCACCGGGGAGCTGTTTTTT. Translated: CASALFITGELFF.

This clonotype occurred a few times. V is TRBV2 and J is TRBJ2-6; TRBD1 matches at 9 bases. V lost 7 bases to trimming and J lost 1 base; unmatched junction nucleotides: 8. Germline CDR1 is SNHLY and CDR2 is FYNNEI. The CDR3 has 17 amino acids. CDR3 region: CASTQLQGASGANVLTF. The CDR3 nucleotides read TGTGCCAGCACCCAACTACAGGGGGCTTCTGGGGCCAACGTCCTGACTTTC.

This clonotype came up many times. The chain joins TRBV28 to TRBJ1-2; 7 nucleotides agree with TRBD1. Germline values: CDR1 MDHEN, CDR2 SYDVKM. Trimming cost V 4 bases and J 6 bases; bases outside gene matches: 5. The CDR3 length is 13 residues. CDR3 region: CASSSGQAHGYTF. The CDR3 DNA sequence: TGTGCCAGCAGTTCCGGACAGGCCCATGGCTACACCTTC.

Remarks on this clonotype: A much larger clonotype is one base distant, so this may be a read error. The CDR3 region has the DNA TGTGCCAGCAGCGCGGGAGGGGGAAAGTCCACTGGAGCTTTCTTT. Protein: CASSAGGGKSTGAFF. This chain connects TRBV9 to TRBJ1-1; a possible D gene is TRBD1 (6 bases). This CDR3 comprises 15 residues. Looked up from germline, CDR1 is SGDLS and CDR2 is YYNGEE.